This T cell receptor beta chain came from a study of cytomegalovirus exposure and HLA in healthy donors. This CDR3 contains 17 residues. CDR1 and CDR2 from the germline V gene are SGHNT and YENEEA. After removal of 0 bases from V and 4 bases from J, the junction contained 7 bases not matched to a gene. TCRdb's table, derived via immunoSEQ multiplex PCR, lists solely in-frame clones and lacks some. This sample has around 300,000 clones, with just over 85% found just once. The sequence derives from a woman between 18 and 29 years old in good health and CMV-seronegative. The V call is TRBV11-3, the J call TRBJ2-2; 8 positions match TRBD2. Sequences were obtained from PBMCs. The CDR3 reads CASSLDLRLAITGELFF. In DNA, the CDR3 is TGTGCCAGCAGCTTAGATCTGAGACTAGCGATCACCGGGGAGCTGTTTTTT.